One TCR beta chain is described in this entry. The antigen remains unidentified. The read halts 3 residues ahead of the CDR3 end, with the missing end drawn from the germline J gene. Genomic DNA, averaging approximately 1,100 ng per sample, yielded TCR beta CDR3 via immunoSEQ. Measured with immunoSEQ multiplex PCR; TCRdb has only the in-frame clones, and not every one. This sample's table has approximately 23,000 clones. CDR1 and CDR2 from the germline V gene are SGHDT and YYEEEE. The CDR3 is 15 residues long. V gave up 2 bases and J gave up 1 base; unmatched junction bases: 2. The data are from a study of T cells in women clearing cervical HPV infection. Study information: Cases' blood sampling followed lesion detection by median about 21 weeks (90 to 200). General observations from the study: Each sample's T-cell count was unknown, possibly confounding richness. TRBV6-7 abundance was lower in cases than controls (around 0.1% versus 0.15%).

The genes are TRBV5-6 and TRBJ2-1; 8 positions agree with TRBD2. This receptor was obtained from a woman between 18 and 70 years old with a cervical HPV16 infection that either progressed to CIN3+ or cleared (not recorded which). The specimen was blood buffy coat. CDR3 region: CASSFSGISYNEQFF. CDR3 DNA, as far as it was read: TGTGCCAGCAGCTTTAGCGGGATTTCCTACAATGAG. The variable domain in full, completed from reference TRBV5-6 and TRBJ2-1, reads DAGVTQSPTHLIKTRGQQVTLRCSPKSGHDTVSWYQQALGQGPQFIFQYYEEEERQRGNFPDRFSGHQFPNYSSELNVNALLLGDSALYLCASSFSGISYNEQFFGPGTRLTVL.